The clone carrying this T cell receptor (beta chain) was detected only a few times. Antigen specificity is unknown. TCRdb's copy holds only in-frame clones and misses some; the assay was immunoSEQ multiplex PCR. The table records around 53,000 clones, approximately 85% of them present only once. The CDR3 sequence is 14 residues long. Losses at the gene ends were 6 bases for V and 8 bases for J; bases not matched to a gene: 10. In germline, CDR1 is MRHNA, CDR2 SNTAGT. The data are from a study of T cell responses to AZD1222 COVID-19 vaccine. Regarding the study as a whole: The number of AZD1222 recipients seropositive at baseline was only 6 or 7.

J is TRBJ2-1 and V is TRBV6-4, with TRBD2 matching 7 bases. The source was peripheral blood, collected on day 0 of MenACWY control vaccination. This TCR derives from an adult in good health. For the CDR3, the DNA is TGTGCCAGCAGAGCACGTGGGGAGGGCGATGAGCAGTTCTTC. Its protein is CASRARGEGDEQFF.